This T cell receptor (beta chain) comes out of a study of response to subunit inactivated influenza vaccine. Trimming took 2 bases from V and 2 from J; bases not matched to a gene: 24. The CDR3 has 22 amino acids. Looked up from germline, CDR1 is LGHNA and CDR2 is YNFKEQ. One entry per CDR3 protein results from TCRdb running MiXCR on the RT-PCR reads. This sample carries hundreds of thousands of distinct CDR3 sequences, around 16% of them seen once, and the ten largest clones take roughly 12%. This clonotype turned up a few times. This rearrangement joins TRBV4-2 to TRBJ2-1, with TRBD1 matching over 7 bases. Sequences were derived from PBMCs from blood, sampled 12 days after vaccination. The TCR originated in a man between 50 and 59 years old who received an inactivated influenza vaccine. CDR3 protein: CASSQLLKVAQGRIKAYNEQFF. The CDR3 region has the DNA TGTGCCAGCAGCCAATTACTTAAAGTGGCACAGGGGAGAATTAAGGCCTACAATGAGCAGTTCTTC.